Following are 30 T cell receptor beta chains from one sample sequenced in a study of STAT5B mutations in CD4+ large granular lymphocyte leukemia. Some clones are missing from TCRdb's copy, which holds only in-frame ones; the method was immunoSEQ multiplex PCR. The repertoire holds 20,000 to 25,000 clones, with 72% as singletons. Sequenced input: CD4+ T cells from blood buffy coats. These receptors were obtained from a human donor in good health.

This clone was seen a handful of times. The J gene is TRBJ2-2, the V gene TRBV5-5, with D tentatively TRBD1 (5 bases). The CDR3 covers 15 residues. Germline CDR1 SGHKS, CDR2 YYEKEE (reference sequence). V was pared by 6 bases and J by 4 bases, with 16 bases between. CDR3 region: CASNPSGIATGELFF. The CDR3 bases are TGTGCCAGCAACCCGTCAGGGATCGCCACCGGGGAGCTGTTTTTT.

The chain employs TRBV19 and TRBJ2-1; 13 bases are shared with TRBD2. CDR3 size: 14 residues. Germline CDR1 LNHDA, CDR2 SQIVND (reference sequence). Losses at the gene ends were 8 bases for V and 6 bases for J; bases not matched to a gene: 4. The CDR3 protein is CASQGTSGVNEQFF. The CDR3 DNA reads as TGTGCCAGTCAAGGGACTAGCGGGGTCAATGAGCAGTTCTTC.

The table lists this clone with a few counts. The rearrangement links TRBV28 to TRBJ1-2; D unclear. CDR3 length equals 14 residues. Trimming took 2 bases from V and 4 from J, leaving 11 bases between them. The germline V gene has CDR1 MDHEN and CDR2 SYDVKM. CDR3 sequence (DNA): TGTGCCAGCAGTTTAATAGGCAGGCGCTATGGCTACACCTTC. Translated, it gives CASSLIGRRYGYTF.

CDR3 residues: CASSLLSIWTEETQYF. Here the CDR3 DNA reads TGTGCCAGCAGTTTATTATCTATTTGGACGGAAGAGACCCAGTACTTC. The chain recombines TRBV28 with TRBJ2-5; D gene unclear. The CDR3 spans 16 residues. The germline V gene encodes CDR1 MDHEN and CDR2 SYDVKM. Trimming took off 1 base at V and 3 bases at J, with 15 bases between the two ends.

The rearrangement uses TRBV7-6 and TRBJ2-3; perhaps TRBD2 as D (6 bases). CDR3 length: 15 residues. V dropped 3 bases and J dropped 0 bases, with 10 bases sitting between them. Germline assignment: CDR1 SGHVS and CDR2 FNYEAQ. The CDR3 sequence: CASSLGSGSTDTQYF. As DNA, the CDR3 is TGTGCCAGCAGCTTGGGTAGCGGAAGCACAGATACGCAGTATTTT.

This chain joins TRBV28 and TRBJ2-7; no firm D call. Trimming stripped 2 bases from V and 2 bases from J, with 13 bases between. The CDR3 loop spans 15 amino acids. Looked up from germline, CDR1 is MDHEN and CDR2 is SYDVKM. This CDR3 reads CASSLQSKGAYEQYF. The CDR3 coding sequence is TGTGCCAGCAGTTTACAGTCTAAGGGCGCCTACGAGCAGTACTTC.

This chain links TRBV7-9 with TRBJ1-2; 7 nucleotides line up with TRBD1. The germline V gene has CDR1 SEHNR and CDR2 FQNEAQ (reference sequence). The V gene end was trimmed by 1 base and the J gene end by 3 bases; junction bases not matched to a gene: 5. This CDR3 has 15 residues. This CDR3 reads CASSLVTGTDYGYTF. The CDR3 coding sequence is TGTGCCAGCAGCTTAGTTACCGGGACAGACTATGGCTACACCTTC.

This chain uses TRBV5-1 with TRBJ2-1; the D gene could be TRBD1 or TRBD2 (6 bases each). The CDR3 spans 15 residues. Germline CDR1 reads SGHRS; CDR2 reads YFSETQ. The V end was cut by 2 bases, the J end by 5 bases, with 14 bases between. DNA of the CDR3: TGCGCCAGCAGCTTACGGTCGGGGGCGAACAATGAGCAGTTCTTC. Translating it yields CASSLRSGANNEQFF.

This chain joins TRBV5-5 and TRBJ2-7, with 8 bases that match TRBD1. CDR1 SGHKS and CDR2 YYEKEE come from the germline V gene (reference sequence). There are 15 residues in the CDR3. J was trimmed by 4 bases and V by 0 bases; bases with no gene match: 6. CDR3 residues: CASSLDWTGTYEQYF. As DNA, the CDR3 is TGTGCCAGCAGCTTGGACTGGACAGGGACGTACGAGCAGTACTTC.

The rearrangement links TRBV27 to TRBJ1-1; TRBD1 matches 9 bases. The CDR3 spans 19 residues. The V gene's germline CDR1 is MNHEY and CDR2 SMNVEV (reference sequence). Trimming took 7 bases from V and 0 from J; bases not matched to a gene: 18. CDR3 sequence reads: CASIKGDRARLGMNTEAFF. DNA of the CDR3: TGTGCCAGCATCAAGGGGGACAGGGCCAGGCTGGGAATGAACACTGAAGCTTTCTTT.

This clone has only one observation. The V gene is TRBV9, the J gene TRBJ1-1; D remains unclear. CDR3 length: 14 amino acids. CDR1 and CDR2 from the germline V gene are SGDLS and YYNGEE. V was pared by 2 bases and J by 1 base, with 9 bases between. CDR3 loop: CASSVYVGNTEAFF. For the CDR3, the DNA is TGTGCCAGCAGCGTCTACGTAGGGAACACTGAAGCTTTCTTT.

This clone showed up just a few times. V usage is TRBV20-1 and J usage is TRBJ1-5, with no clear D. Germline values: CDR1 DFQATT, CDR2 SNEGSKA (reference sequence). The length of the CDR3 is 11 residues. Trimming took 3 bases from V and 4 from J, leaving 4 bases between them. This CDR3 reads CSARANQPQHF. The CDR3 bases are TGCAGTGCTAGGGCAAATCAGCCCCAGCATTTT.

The V gene is TRBV27, the J gene TRBJ1-6, with D maybe TRBD1 (5 bases). The ends were cut back, 2 bases at V and 10 bases at J, with 6 bases in the middle. Germline CDR1 and CDR2: MNHEY and SMNVEV (reference sequence). The length of the CDR3 is 12 residues. In nucleotides, the CDR3 is TGTGCCAGCAGTTTAGGGGGATCACCCCTCCACTTT. It is translated as CASSLGGSPLHF.

This clone is a singleton in its sample. CDR3 sequence reads: CASKLRSAGSSGELFF. CDR3 nucleotides: TGTGCCAGCAAACTGAGATCAGCGGGGTCGTCCGGGGAGCTGTTTTTT. The V and J genes are TRBV28 and TRBJ2-2; 7 bases fit TRBD2. With 7 bases clipped from V and 6 bases from J, the junction kept 14 bases outside the gene matches. CDR3 length equals 16 residues. Germline CDR1 MDHEN, CDR2 SYDVKM.

The chain is built from TRBV7-6 and TRBJ2-1; no clear D. The CDR3 is made up of 16 amino acids. Trimming stripped 3 bases from V and 6 bases from J, with 18 bases between. CDR1 is SGHVS and CDR2 is FNYEAQ in the germline V gene. CDR3 residues: CASSLAPPGAINEQFF. CDR3 coding DNA: TGTGCCAGCAGCTTGGCCCCCCCCGGAGCTATCAATGAGCAGTTCTTC.

The gene calls are TRBV28 and TRBJ1-5; D may be TRBD1 (6 bases). V was pared by 2 bases and J by 9 bases, with 14 bases between. The CDR3 contains 14 residues. CDR1 and CDR2 (germline): MDHEN, SYDVKM. The CDR3 sequence is CASSLRGYGMPQHF. The CDR3 DNA follows: TGTGCCAGCAGTTTAAGGGGGTACGGGATGCCCCAGCATTTT.

This chain connects TRBV9 to TRBJ1-3, with D unclear. The CDR3 consists of 17 residues. Trimming shortened V by 6 bases and J by 2 bases, and 21 bases separated the two germline ends. The V gene's germline CDR1 is SGDLS and CDR2 YYNGEE. In nucleotides, the CDR3 is TGTGCCAGCACCTACCAGGCTGGACCTTCGGCTGGAAACACCATATATTTT. This gives the protein CASTYQAGPSAGNTIYF.

The chain couples TRBV5-1 to TRBJ2-1; 9 nucleotides align to TRBD2. V was pared by 1 base and J by 6 bases, with 8 bases of the junction left unmatched. Germline lookup yields CDR1 SGHRS and CDR2 YFSETQ. This CDR3 has 16 amino acids. CDR3 sequence reads: CASSLSRTSVPNEQFF. The CDR3 DNA is TGCGCCAGCAGCTTGAGTAGGACTAGCGTGCCCAATGAGCAGTTCTTC.

V usage is TRBV27 and J usage is TRBJ1-2, with TRBD1 matching 9 bases. The junction had 13 bases not matched to a gene; V was cut back by 6 bases and J by 8 bases. Germline loops: CDR1 MNHEY, CDR2 SMNVEV (reference sequence). The CDR3 covers 15 residues. In nucleotides, the CDR3 is TGTGCCAGCAGGTCCGACAGGGGGAGATTTGGCGGCTACACCTTC. It codes for CASRSDRGRFGGYTF.

This clone was observed a handful of times. This sequence joins TRBV28 and TRBJ1-1, with a possible D match to TRBD1 (5 bases). Per germline, CDR1 MDHEN and CDR2 SYDVKM. V gave up 8 bases and J gave up 6 bases, with 16 bases separating them. The CDR3 length is 13 residues. DNA for the CDR3: TGTGCCAGCGGGACGGGGTGGATCTCTGAAGCTTTCTTT. Encoded protein: CASGTGWISEAFF.

This clone came up a few times. V gene TRBV19 combines with J gene TRBJ1-6, with D tentatively TRBD1 (6 bases). Germline V gives CDR1 LNHDA, CDR2 SQIVND (reference sequence). The ends were cut back, 6 bases at V and 0 bases at J, with 21 bases in the middle. The CDR3 covers 19 residues. This chain's CDR3 is CASRPTGLINRSYNSPLHF. For the CDR3, the DNA is TGTGCCAGTAGACCGACAGGTCTCATCAACCGCTCCTATAATTCACCCCTCCACTTT.

On this clone itself: The CDR3 does not end in the conserved phenylalanine or tryptophan, so this is likely a read error. This chain connects TRBV19 to TRBJ2-7; D is perhaps TRBD1 or TRBD2 (5 bases each). This CDR3 has 13 residues. Germline values: CDR1 LNHDA, CDR2 SQIVND (reference sequence). V lost 7 bases, J lost 1 base, and 11 bases lay in between. The CDR3 DNA sequence: TGTGCCAGTACGTCAGAGGGGTCCTACGAGCAGTACCTC. Translated, it gives CASTSEGSYEQYL.

This clone was seen a single time. The CDR3 reads CASSLVSHEQFF. CDR3 bases: TGTGCCAGCAGCTTAGTCAGCCATGAGCAGTTCTTC. The chain links TRBV11-2 to TRBJ2-1; D ambiguous. The CDR3 is made up of 12 amino acids. The germline V gene has CDR1 SGHAT and CDR2 FQNNGV. Trimming stripped 1 base from V and 8 bases from J, with 6 bases between.

V is TRBV5-6 and J is TRBJ2-7, with TRBD1 matching 7 bases. CDR3 size: 13 residues. J gave up 6 bases and V 4 bases, and 7 bases lay outside the gene matches. Germline-derived CDR1 and CDR2 are SGHDT and YYEEEE. The CDR3 coding sequence is TGTGCCAGCAGCGCGCCGACAGGGCTCGAGCAGTACTTC. This codes for CASSAPTGLEQYF. Full variable domain (remainder filled in from reference TRBV5-6 and TRBJ2-7): DAGVTQSPTHLIKTRGQQVTLRCSPKSGHDTVSWYQQALGQGPQFIFQYYEEEERQRGNFPDRFSGHQFPNYSSELNVNALLLGDSALYLCASSAPTGLEQYFGPGTRLTVT.

This chain links TRBV19 with TRBJ1-1; the match to TRBD1 covers 8 bases. V lost 5 bases and J lost 2; bases outside the gene matches: 4. This CDR3 is 14 amino acids long. Germline-derived CDR1 and CDR2 are LNHDA and SQIVND (reference sequence). In nucleotides, the CDR3 is TGTGCCAGTAGTTGGCCAGGGGGCAACACTGAAGCTTTCTTT. Amino acids: CASSWPGGNTEAFF.

The V gene is TRBV5-1, the J gene TRBJ1-4, with D uncertain. Germline CDR1 is SGHRS and CDR2 is YFSETQ. This CDR3 contains 15 residues. V was pared by 0 bases and J by 8 bases, with 14 bases between. The CDR3 here is CASSLVGQDWEKLFF. The CDR3 DNA is TGCGCCAGCAGCTTGGTAGGTCAGGATTGGGAAAAACTGTTTTTT.

The chain has TRBV6-1 and TRBJ2-3; 8 nucleotides match TRBD1. This CDR3 spans 15 amino acids. V was clipped by 6 bases and J by 2 bases; unmatched bases: 7. Germline CDR1 MNHNS, CDR2 SASEGT. The CDR3 region has the DNA TGTGCCAGCAGCATCCGGGACAGGATCACAGATACGCAGTATTTT. Translated: CASSIRDRITDTQYF.

The chain couples TRBV19 to TRBJ1-5; the D gene is possibly TRBD1 (5 bases). The CDR3 is 16 amino acids. V dropped 7 bases and J dropped 1 base, with 17 bases sitting between them. Germline assignment: CDR1 LNHDA and CDR2 SQIVND (reference sequence). CDR3 in DNA: TGTGCCAGTACCCCTGGGGAGGGACGAAGCAATCAGCCCCAGCATTTT. Protein sequence: CASTPGEGRSNQPQHF.

This clone appeared a few times. The chain combines TRBV5-1 with TRBJ2-2; 7 bases fit TRBD1. The CDR3 totals 14 residues. From germline, CDR1 is SGHRS and CDR2 YFSETQ. V was clipped by 2 bases and J by 7 bases; unmatched bases: 5. The CDR3 here is CASSFDRADGELFF. DNA for the CDR3: TGCGCCAGCAGCTTCGACAGGGCGGACGGGGAGCTGTTTTTT.

In this sample, this clone turned up a few times. The V gene is TRBV29-1, the J gene TRBJ1-1; 8 nucleotides agree with TRBD1. The V segment lost 6 bases and the J segment 4 bases; nucleotides outside the gene matches: 7. There are 13 residues in the CDR3. Per the germline V gene, CDR1 is SQVTM and CDR2 is ANQGSEA. In nucleotides, the CDR3 is TGCAGCGTCTTACAGGGGGGGGGCACTGAAGCTTTCTTT. Its protein is CSVLQGGGTEAFF.